Below are 10 T cell receptor beta chains sequenced from a single sample in a study of blood T cell repertoires in COVID-19. Measured with immunoSEQ multiplex PCR; TCRdb has only the in-frame clones, and not every one. This table has around 160,000 clones, around four fifths appearing once. Sequences were obtained from peripheral blood. Source of these receptors: a woman in her forties with active or convalescent COVID-19.

The rearrangement joins TRBV18 to TRBJ2-5, with no clear D. The germline V gene has CDR1 KGHSH and CDR2 LQKENI. This CDR3 comprises 12 residues. Deletions cut 3 bases from V and 0 bases from J, with 2 bases between. The CDR3, as DNA: TGTGCCAGCTCACCCTACCAAGAGACCCAGTACTTC. Translation: CASSPYQETQYF.

This chain joins TRBV28 and TRBJ2-3; 10 bases are shared with TRBD1. The CDR3 extends over 15 amino acids. Germline CDR1 MDHEN, CDR2 SYDVKM. J lost 4 bases, V lost 5 bases, and 6 bases had no gene match. CDR3 sequence: CASSTPTGGADTQYF. The CDR3 DNA reads TGTGCCAGCAGTACCCCGACAGGGGGCGCAGATACGCAGTATTTT.

The chain couples TRBV30 to TRBJ2-2; TRBD2 aligns across 12 bases. With 5 bases clipped from V and 7 bases from J, the junction kept 5 bases outside the gene matches. The V gene's germline CDR1 is GTSNPN and CDR2 SVGIG (reference sequence). The CDR3 consists of 14 residues. The CDR3 reads CAWGLAGKVGELFF. The CDR3 region has the DNA TGTGCCTGGGGACTAGCGGGAAAGGTCGGGGAGCTGTTTTTT.

The chain is built from TRBV19 and TRBJ1-2, with D possibly matching TRBD1 (5 bases). CDR1 and CDR2 from the germline V gene are LNHDA and SQIVND (reference sequence). The length of the CDR3 is 15 residues. The V end lost 0 bases, the J end lost 5 bases, and 13 bases lay between the germline ends. This CDR3 reads CASSIDVQSGYGYTF. Here the CDR3 DNA reads TGTGCCAGTAGTATAGATGTACAGTCAGGGTATGGCTACACCTTC.

The CDR3 is CASSPTGGWTEAFF. The CDR3 DNA sequence: TGTGCCAGCAGCCCGACAGGGGGCTGGACTGAAGCTTTCTTT. J is TRBJ1-1 and V is TRBV2; 10 bases match TRBD1. Per the germline V gene, CDR1 is SNHLY and CDR2 is FYNNEI. The CDR3 runs to 14 residues. V lost 6 bases to trimming and J lost 5 bases; unmatched junction nucleotides: 6.

The V gene is TRBV29-1, the J gene TRBJ1-2, with 8 bases matching TRBD1. Germline V gene lookup returns CDR1 SQVTM and CDR2 ANQGSEA. The CDR3 extends over 16 amino acids. The V and J ends lost 0 bases and 4 bases, in that order; junction bases with no gene match: 10. CDR3 nucleotide sequence: TGCAGCGTTGAAGATACCCTGAGGACAGGGCTCTATGGCTACACCTTC. Protein sequence: CSVEDTLRTGLYGYTF. Full variable domain (remainder filled in from reference TRBV29-1 and TRBJ1-2): SAVISQKPSRDICQRGTSLTIQCQVDSQVTMMFWYRQQPGQSLTLIATANQGSEATYESGFVIDKFPISRPNLTFSTLTVSNMSPEDSSIYLCSVEDTLRTGLYGYTFGSGTRLTVV.

This chain links TRBV4-1 with TRBJ2-2, with TRBD1 identical over 8 bases. CDR1 is MGHRA and CDR2 is YSYEKL in the germline V gene. The CDR3 sequence is 15 residues long. Trimming cost V 6 bases and J 1 base; bases outside gene matches: 4. CDR3 region: CASRPQGVNTGELFF. The CDR3 DNA reads as TGCGCCAGCAGGCCACAGGGGGTGAACACCGGGGAGCTGTTTTTT.

The chain couples TRBV7-2 to TRBJ1-6; D unclear. CDR3 length equals 13 residues. Per the germline V gene, CDR1 is SGHTA and CDR2 is FQGNSA. Trimming pared 6 bases from V and 3 bases from J, leaving 6 bases between. The CDR3 protein is CASSLNYNSPLHF. DNA for the CDR3: TGTGCCAGCAGTCTTAACTATAATTCACCCCTCCACTTT.

This sequence joins TRBV6-5 and TRBJ1-2; TRBD1 aligns across 7 bases. V shed 7 bases, J shed 5 bases, and the junction held 13 bases outside the gene matches. CDR3 size: 15 residues. Germline V lookup: CDR1 MNHEY, CDR2 SVGAGI. In DNA form, the CDR3 reads TGTGCCAGCAACTTAGGACGGTCAGGGGGATATGGCTACACCTTC. Translated, it gives CASNLGRSGGYGYTF.

The chain is built from TRBV5-5 and TRBJ1-2; 10 nucleotides match TRBD1. The germline V gene encodes CDR1 SGHKS and CDR2 YYEKEE (reference sequence). The J segment lost 3 bases and the V segment lost 2 bases, leaving 4 bases of the junction unmatched. The CDR3 is 15 amino acids. CDR3 sequence (DNA): TGTGCCAGCAGCTTTGGGGGACAGGGGTACTATGGCTACACCTTC. This codes for CASSFGGQGYYGYTF.